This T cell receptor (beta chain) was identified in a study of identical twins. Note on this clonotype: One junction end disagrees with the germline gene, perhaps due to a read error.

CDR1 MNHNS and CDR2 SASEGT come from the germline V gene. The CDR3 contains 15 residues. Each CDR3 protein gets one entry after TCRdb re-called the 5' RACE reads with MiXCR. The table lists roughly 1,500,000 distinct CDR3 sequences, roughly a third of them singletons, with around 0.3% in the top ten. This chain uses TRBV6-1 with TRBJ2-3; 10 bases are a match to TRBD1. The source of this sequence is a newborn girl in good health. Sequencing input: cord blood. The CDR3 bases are TGTGCCGGCAGTGAAGGGACAGGGGGCACAGATACGCAGTATTTT. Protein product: CAGSEGTGGTDTQYF.